Shown below are 9 T cell receptor beta chains from a single sample sequenced in a study of shared T cell receptors in the human thymus. Assay: immunoSEQ multiplex PCR; the TCRdb copy retains only in-frame clones and omits some. The sample lists 630,000 or so clones; about 89% were seen once. The same sample was also used in a study of human thymus T cells.

Sequencing input: thymocytes. The receptors shown here come from a boy younger than two with a congenital heart defect.

V usage is TRBV2 and J usage is TRBJ2-5, with D unclear. CDR1 is SNHLY, CDR2 FYNNEI, per germline. V lost 4 bases, J lost 4 bases, and 7 bases lay in between. CDR3 size: 12 residues. DNA of the CDR3: TGTGCCAGCAGTGTCGGCGGAGAGACCCAGTACTTC. Translation gives CASSVGGETQYF.

This chain joins TRBV28 and TRBJ2-7, with TRBD2 matching over 16 bases. V shed 5 bases, J shed 3 bases, and the junction held 13 bases outside the gene matches. Looked up from germline, CDR1 is MDHEN and CDR2 is SYDVKM. The CDR3 extends over 19 amino acids. The CDR3 DNA is TGTGCCAGCAGTCTCTTGGGACTAGCGGGAGGGCCTAGGGGCTACGAGCAGTACTTC. This gives the protein CASSLLGLAGGPRGYEQYF.

The chain couples TRBV30 to TRBJ1-1, with a weak D call TRBD1 (6 bases). This CDR3 is built from 14 residues. Germline V gives CDR1 GTSNPN, CDR2 SVGIG (reference sequence). Trimming took 3 bases from V and 1 from J, leaving 12 bases between them. The CDR3 loop is CAWSQLQGNTEAFF. The DNA of the CDR3 is TGTGCCTGGAGCCAACTACAGGGGAACACTGAAGCTTTCTTT.

V and J are TRBV4-3 and TRBJ2-1, with D tentatively TRBD1 (6 bases). CDR1 is LGHNA, CDR2 YSLEER, per germline. V was pared by 3 bases and J by 2 bases, with 17 bases between. The CDR3 sequence is 17 residues long. CDR3 DNA sequence: TGCGCCAGCAGCCACGCCCGTCCCGACAGGACCTACAATGAGCAGTTCTTC. Translation: CASSHARPDRTYNEQFF.

The chain combines TRBV5-4 with TRBJ2-7; 12 bases map to TRBD1. J lost 5 bases, V lost 4 bases, and 4 bases had no gene match. This CDR3 is 14 amino acids long. Germline CDR1 SGHNT, CDR2 YYREEE (reference sequence). CDR3 residues: CASSLRDRGHEQYF. As DNA, the CDR3 is TGTGCCAGCAGCCTCCGGGACAGGGGGCACGAGCAGTACTTC.

This chain joins TRBV7-9 and TRBJ2-3, with 7 positions matching TRBD1. The germline gives CDR1 SEHNR, CDR2 FQNEAQ (reference sequence). The CDR3 is made up of 16 amino acids. V dropped 4 bases and J dropped 4; count of bases not matched to a gene: 11. DNA for the CDR3: TGTGCCAGCAGCTACCAGACAGGGTATGATTCAGATACGCAGTATTTT. Amino acids: CASSYQTGYDSDTQYF.

The chain has TRBV9 and TRBJ2-1; TRBD2 agrees at 11 bases. Germline values: CDR1 SGDLS, CDR2 YYNGEE. J lost 3 bases, V lost 0 bases, and 5 bases had no gene match. This CDR3 has 17 amino acids. For the CDR3, the DNA is TGTGCCAGCAGCGTAGAGGCTAGCGGGAGGTTCTACAATGAGCAGTTCTTC. This sequence encodes CASSVEASGRFYNEQFF. The full variable domain, its missing parts supplied by reference TRBV9 and TRBJ2-1, is DSGVTQTPKHLITATGQRVTLRCSPRSGDLSVYWYQQSLDQGLQFLIQYYNGEERAKGNILERFSAQQFPDLHSELNLSSLELGDSALYFCASSVEASGRFYNEQFFGPGTRLTVL.

As DNA, the CDR3 is TGTGCCAGCAGTAAGACAGGGAAAAGGTACAATGAGCAGTTCTTC. It specifies CASSKTGKRYNEQFF. The chain employs TRBV28 and TRBJ2-1, with TRBD1 matching over 7 bases. The ends lost 5 bases at V and 4 bases at J; junction bases unmatched: 8. This CDR3 has 15 amino acids. Looked up from germline, CDR1 is MDHEN and CDR2 is SYDVKM.

This clone was detected only once. V usage is TRBV4-3 and J usage is TRBJ2-5; the D is unclear. The germline CDR1 and CDR2 sequences are LGHNA and YSLEER. The V end lost 0 bases, the J end lost 1 base, and 9 bases lay between the germline ends. The CDR3 has 15 residues. The CDR3 DNA follows: TGCGCCAGCAGCCAAGAGGTGGCAGTCCAAGAGACCCAGTACTTC. Encoded protein: CASSQEVAVQETQYF.